A single sample gave rise to the 17 T cell receptor beta chains below, sequenced in a study of T cell responses to AZD1222 COVID-19 vaccine. Sequenced by immunoSEQ multiplex PCR; TCRdb stores in-frame clones only, minus some. The sample includes 130,000 or so clones, approximately 90% of them seen just once. Source: peripheral blood, taken 28 days after the second AZD1222 dose. The receptor set was obtained from an adult who received the AZD1222 COVID-19 vaccine.

The chain joins TRBV6-5 to TRBJ1-1; D is uncertain. The V end was cut by 7 bases, the J end by 0 bases, with 9 bases between. The V gene's germline CDR1 is MNHEY and CDR2 SVGAGI. The length of the CDR3 is 13 residues. Here the CDR3 DNA reads TGTGCCAGCATTGTCGGGGTGAACACTGAAGCTTTCTTT. It codes for CASIVGVNTEAFF.

The chain couples TRBV14 to TRBJ1-4; the D is unclear. V was clipped by 0 bases and J by 10 bases, with 12 bases between them. Per the germline V gene, CDR1 is SGHDN and CDR2 is FVKESK. The CDR3 covers 14 residues. As DNA, the CDR3 is TGTGCCAGCAGCCAAGATGCCGGGCCCTTAAAACTGTTTTTT. Residues: CASSQDAGPLKLFF.

J is TRBJ1-4 and V is TRBV7-2; D call uncertain. CDR1 is SGHTA and CDR2 is FQGNSA in the germline V gene. V dropped 5 bases and J dropped 1 base, with 11 bases sitting between them. The CDR3 sequence is 15 residues long. CDR3 coding DNA: TGTGCCAGCAGCCCCCGGGCGGGAACTAATGAAAAACTGTTTTTT. Translated, it gives CASSPRAGTNEKLFF.

The chain combines TRBV15 with TRBJ1-3, with a weak D call TRBD1 (6 bases). Germline CDR1 LNHNV, CDR2 YYDKDF (reference sequence). This CDR3 is built from 15 residues. V gave up 1 base and J gave up 2 bases, with 9 bases separating them. The CDR3 region has the DNA TGTGCCACCAGCAGAGTTTCAGGGGCTGGAAACACCATATATTTT. Amino acid sequence: CATSRVSGAGNTIYF.

The chain carries TRBV4-2 and TRBJ2-7; D possibly uses TRBD1 or TRBD2 (5 bases each). CDR1 is LGHNA and CDR2 is YNFKEQ in the germline V gene. The ends were cut back, 4 bases at V and 6 bases at J, with 16 bases in the middle. There are 14 residues in the CDR3. Written as DNA, the CDR3 is TGTGCCAGCAGCCGGGACCAGGCGCCAGTCGAGCAGTACTTC. Translation gives CASSRDQAPVEQYF.

The chain links TRBV24-1 to TRBJ1-2, with D tentatively TRBD1 (5 bases). Germline V gene data show CDR1 as KGHDR and CDR2 as SFDVKD. Trimming removed 0 bases at V and 8 bases at J, with 6 bases between. This CDR3 comprises 12 residues. CDR3: CATSDLRGGYTF. The CDR3 DNA reads TGTGCCACCAGTGATTTGCGGGGGGGCTACACCTTC.

As DNA, the CDR3 is TGTGCCAGTAGTATCACCGGGGTCGGGCAGCCCCAGCATTTT. Translation gives CASSITGVGQPQHF. The V call is TRBV19, the J call TRBJ1-5, with D hard to call. V lost 3 bases to trimming and J lost 7 bases, with 13 bases between them. The CDR3 covers 14 residues. The germline CDR1 and CDR2 sequences are LNHDA and SQIVND (reference sequence).

The chain is built from TRBV6-5 and TRBJ1-2; no clear D gene. This CDR3 is built from 15 residues. Germline loops: CDR1 MNHEY, CDR2 SVGAGI. The V and J ends lost 6 bases and 1 base respectively, with 15 bases between them. The CDR3 sequence: CASSLSLASNYGYTF. The CDR3 DNA is TGTGCCAGCAGCCTCTCCCTCGCGAGTAACTATGGCTACACCTTC.

There are a few counts of this clone. The CDR3 DNA reads TGTGCCAGCGAAAGGGGACAGCGAGAGACCCAGTACTTC. This sequence encodes CASERGQRETQYF. The chain is built from TRBV2 and TRBJ2-5; 7 bases agree with TRBD1. CDR3 length: 13 amino acids. V lost 8 bases to trimming and J lost 4 bases; unmatched junction nucleotides: 7. Germline V gene sequence: CDR1 SNHLY, CDR2 FYNNEI.

The V and J genes are TRBV9 and TRBJ2-3, with TRBD2 matching over 8 bases. CDR1 is SGDLS and CDR2 is YYNGEE in the germline V gene. Trimming cost V 3 bases and J 0 bases; bases outside gene matches: 12. The CDR3 runs to 18 residues. CDR3 sequence (DNA): TGTGCCAGCAGCGCCCCCCGGGGGGGCTTCCGAAGCACAGATACGCAGTATTTT. Translation: CASSAPRGGFRSTDTQYF.

The chain has TRBV21-1 and TRBJ2-2; TRBD1, the table's D call, lacks a check against the DNA. TRBV21-1 is given as a pseudogene. The CDR3 totals 15 residues. The CDR3 spells CASSTGTGGDGELFF. CDR3 bases: TGTGCCAGCAGCACCGGGACAGGGGGTGACGGGGAGCTGTTTTTT.

This clone has just one count. This CDR3 is CASTDPGAGQETQYF. In nucleotides, the CDR3 is TGTGCCAGCACCGACCCGGGAGCGGGACAAGAGACCCAGTACTTC. The chain combines TRBV6-5 with TRBJ2-5, with 7 bases lining up with TRBD2. The CDR3 length is 15 residues. CDR1 is MNHEY and CDR2 is SVGAGI in the germline V gene. V lost 7 bases to trimming and J lost 2 bases; unmatched junction nucleotides: 10.

The rearrangement links TRBV27 to TRBJ1-5; 11 bases line up with TRBD1. Germline values: CDR1 MNHEY, CDR2 SMNVEV (reference sequence). Germline trimming cut 3 bases from V and 4 bases from J; bases unmatched to any gene: 5. The CDR3 has 16 residues. The CDR3 here is CASSFGTGGRNQPQHF. The DNA of the CDR3 is TGTGCCAGCAGTTTCGGGACAGGGGGGAGGAATCAGCCCCAGCATTTT.

This chain links TRBV28 with TRBJ2-7; D gene unclear. Germline V gene sequence: CDR1 MDHEN, CDR2 SYDVKM. CDR3 length: 12 residues. Trimming stripped 4 bases from V and 7 bases from J, with 11 bases between. CDR3 amino acids: CASSSQPREQYF. In DNA form, the CDR3 reads TGTGCCAGCAGTTCCCAGCCGCGTGAGCAGTACTTC.

This clone was counted only a few times. The chain couples TRBV28 to TRBJ1-6, with TRBD1 identical over 7 bases. In germline, CDR1 is MDHEN, CDR2 SYDVKM. V gave up 1 base and J gave up 5 bases; unmatched junction bases: 8. This CDR3 has 17 amino acids. The CDR3 reads CASSLYEGATDNSPLHF. The CDR3 nucleotides are TGTGCCAGCAGTTTATATGAGGGGGCGACGGATAATTCACCCCTCCACTTT.

The chain combines TRBV3-1 (or the pseudogene TRBV3-2) with TRBJ2-7; 8 nucleotides agree with TRBD1. Per the germline V gene, CDR1 is LGHDT and CDR2 is YNNKEL (reference sequence). The V and J ends lost 1 base and 7 bases, in that order; junction bases with no gene match: 9. The CDR3 runs to 15 residues. The CDR3 nucleotides are TGTGCCAGCAGCCAAGGGGGGACAGGACTGTTTGAGCAGTACTTC. Its translation: CASSQGGTGLFEQYF.

This clone came up once. The V call is TRBV9, the J call TRBJ1-5; D might be TRBD1 (5 bases). This CDR3 is built from 15 residues. V lost 4 bases and J 6 bases, leaving 17 bases between the germline ends. Germline V CDR1 and CDR2: SGDLS, YYNGEE. The CDR3 here is CASSQGGDPSQPQHF. CDR3 DNA sequence: TGTGCCAGCAGCCAAGGAGGGGACCCGAGTCAGCCCCAGCATTTT.